The 6 T cell receptor beta chains presented below share a single source sample, sequenced in a study of memory CD4+ T cells and cytomegalovirus serostatus. Only in-frame clones appear in the TCRdb table, and some are missing; sequencing was by immunoSEQ multiplex PCR. The sample has more than 45,000 clones, about 81% seen once. The sort gate was single viable CD3+CD4+CD8-CD45RO+ cells for memory CD4+ T cells. Material: memory CD4+ T cells from blood. Source of these receptors: an adult in good health and CMV-seronegative.

The sample holds a few counts of this clone. J is TRBJ2-6 and V is TRBV5-5, with no clear D. Trimming removed 3 bases from V and 0 bases from J, with 10 bases in between. CDR1 and CDR2 from the germline V gene are SGHKS and YYEKEE (reference sequence). The CDR3 is made up of 16 amino acids. CDR3 sequence reads: CASSSLPLSGANVLTF. CDR3 coding DNA: TGTGCCAGCAGCTCCCTACCCCTCTCTGGGGCCAACGTCCTGACTTTC.

V is TRBV9 and J is TRBJ2-7, with D perhaps being TRBD1 or TRBD2 (5 bases each). There are 16 residues in the CDR3. Germline assignment: CDR1 SGDLS and CDR2 YYNGEE. V gave up 3 bases and J gave up 2 bases, with 18 bases separating them. The DNA of the CDR3 is TGTGCCAGCAGCGCCTCACCATGGGACGGAACCTACGAGCAGTACTTC. It specifies CASSASPWDGTYEQYF. Based on the CDR3 plus reference TRBV9 and TRBJ2-7, the full variable domain is DSGVTQTPKHLITATGQRVTLRCSPRSGDLSVYWYQQSLDQGLQFLIQYYNGEERAKGNILERFSAQQFPDLHSELNLSSLELGDSALYFCASSASPWDGTYEQYFGPGTRLTVT.

This chain uses TRBV18 with TRBJ1-4, with a weak D call TRBD1 (5 bases). The CDR3 covers 13 residues. The germline CDR1 and CDR2 sequences are KGHSH and LQKENI. V shed 7 bases and J shed 4 bases, with 10 bases lying between them. The CDR3 sequence: CASFRDRNEKLFF. The CDR3 nucleotides are TGTGCCAGCTTCAGGGACCGTAATGAAAAACTGTTTTTT. The complete variable domain, with remaining parts taken from reference TRBV18 and TRBJ1-4, reads NAGVMQNPRHLVRRRGQEARLRCSPMKGHSHVYWYRQLPEEGLKFMVYLQKENIIDESGMPKERFSAEFPKEGPSILRIQQVVRGDSAAYFCASFRDRNEKLFFGSGTQLSVL.

J is TRBJ1-1 and V is TRBV11-2; perhaps TRBD1 as D (5 bases). The CDR3 runs to 14 residues. The V gene's germline CDR1 is SGHAT and CDR2 FQNNGV. V lost 3 bases to trimming and J lost 1 base, with 9 bases between them. This CDR3 reads CASSLFDRNTEAFF. The CDR3 DNA follows: TGTGCCAGCAGCTTGTTTGACAGGAACACTGAAGCTTTCTTT.

CDR3 coding DNA: TGTGCCAGCAGCTCCAGAGGACAGGGGGCGTTCTACAATGAGCAGTTCTTC. Its translation is CASSSRGQGAFYNEQFF. The chain combines TRBV11-3 with TRBJ2-1; TRBD1 matches 11 bases. Trimming took 4 bases from V and 3 from J; bases not matched to a gene: 8. The CDR3 is made up of 17 amino acids. Germline V gene data show CDR1 as SGHNT and CDR2 as YENEEA.

This clone was counted between two and nine times. The V gene is TRBV19, the J gene TRBJ2-6; D may be TRBD2 (5 bases). With 5 bases removed from V and 1 base from J, the gap between germline ends came to 9 bases. The CDR3 loop spans 15 amino acids. Per germline, CDR1 LNHDA and CDR2 SQIVND (reference sequence). CDR3 loop: CASSAGISGANVLTF. In DNA, the CDR3 is TGTGCCAGTAGTGCGGGTATATCTGGGGCCAACGTCCTGACTTTC.